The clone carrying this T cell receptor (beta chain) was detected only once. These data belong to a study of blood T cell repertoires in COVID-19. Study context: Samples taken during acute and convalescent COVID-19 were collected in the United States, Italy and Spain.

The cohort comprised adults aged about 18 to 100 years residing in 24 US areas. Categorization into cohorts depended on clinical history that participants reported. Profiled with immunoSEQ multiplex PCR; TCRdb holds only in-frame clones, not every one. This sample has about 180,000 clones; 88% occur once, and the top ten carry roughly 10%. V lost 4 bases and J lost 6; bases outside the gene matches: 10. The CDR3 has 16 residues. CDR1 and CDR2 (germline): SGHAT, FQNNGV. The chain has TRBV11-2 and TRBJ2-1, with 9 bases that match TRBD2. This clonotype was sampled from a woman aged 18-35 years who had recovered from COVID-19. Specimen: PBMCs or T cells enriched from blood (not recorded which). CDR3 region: CASSSPVVAGVNEQFF. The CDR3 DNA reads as TGTGCCAGCAGCTCCCCGGTAGTAGCGGGAGTCAATGAGCAGTTCTTC.